This T cell receptor (beta chain) was identified in a study of OX40 agonist ivuxolimab in advanced cancers. Study overall: Two patients with cutaneous melanoma and one with hepatocellular carcinoma, three in total, showed partial responses.

The protocol was immunoSEQ multiplex PCR, while the TCRdb copy is restricted to in-frame clones and leaves out a portion. Of approximately 64,000 clones listed, around 90% are singletons. V was clipped by 2 bases and J by 4 bases; unmatched bases: 4. The CDR3 loop spans 13 amino acids. The germline CDR1 and CDR2 sequences are GTSNPN and SVGIG (reference sequence). The chain recombines TRBV30 with TRBJ1-2; 7 bases agree with TRBD1. The sequence came from an adult with an advanced solid tumor such as melanoma, head and neck, liver or kidney cancer. The source material was CD4+ or CD8+ T cells sorted from blood, sampled in a trial of the OX40 agonist ivuxolimab. The CDR3 here is CAWSRRDSYGYTF. CDR3 DNA: TGTGCCTGGAGTCGCCGGGACAGCTATGGCTACACCTTC. Supplemented by reference TRBV30 and TRBJ1-2, the full variable domain reads SQTIHQWPATLVQPVGSPLSLECTVEGTSNPNLYWYRQAAGRGLQLLFYSVGIGQISSEVPQNLSASRPQDRQFILSSKKLLLSDSGFYLCAWSRRDSYGYTFGSGTRLTVV.